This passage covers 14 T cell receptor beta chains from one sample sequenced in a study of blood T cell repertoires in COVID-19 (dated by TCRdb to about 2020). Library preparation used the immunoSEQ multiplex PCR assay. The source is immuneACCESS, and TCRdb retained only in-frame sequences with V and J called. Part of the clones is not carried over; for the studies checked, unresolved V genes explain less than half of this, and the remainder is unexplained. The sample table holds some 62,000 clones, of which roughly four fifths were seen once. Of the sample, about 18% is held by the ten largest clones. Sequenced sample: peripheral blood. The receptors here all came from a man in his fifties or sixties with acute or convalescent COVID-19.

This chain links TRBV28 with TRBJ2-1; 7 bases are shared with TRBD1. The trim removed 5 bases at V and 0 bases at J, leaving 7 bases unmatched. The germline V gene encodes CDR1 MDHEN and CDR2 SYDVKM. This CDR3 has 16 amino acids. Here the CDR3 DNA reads TGTGCCAGCAGTGCTCCCGGGACAGCCTCCTACAATGAGCAGTTCTTC. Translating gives CASSAPGTASYNEQFF.

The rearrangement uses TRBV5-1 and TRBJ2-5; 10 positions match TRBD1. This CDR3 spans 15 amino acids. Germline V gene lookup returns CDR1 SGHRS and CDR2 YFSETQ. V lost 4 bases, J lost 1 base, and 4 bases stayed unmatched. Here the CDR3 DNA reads TGCGCCAGCAGCGGGGGACAGGGGCCCCAAGAGACCCAGTACTTC. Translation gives CASSGGQGPQETQYF.

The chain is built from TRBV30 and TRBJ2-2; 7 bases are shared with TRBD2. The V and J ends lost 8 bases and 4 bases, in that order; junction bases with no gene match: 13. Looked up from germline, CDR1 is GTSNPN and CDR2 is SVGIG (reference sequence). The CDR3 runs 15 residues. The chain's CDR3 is CASSGSGGSTGELFF. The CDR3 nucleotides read TGTGCCAGTAGCGGATCGGGGGGAAGCACCGGGGAGCTGTTTTTT.

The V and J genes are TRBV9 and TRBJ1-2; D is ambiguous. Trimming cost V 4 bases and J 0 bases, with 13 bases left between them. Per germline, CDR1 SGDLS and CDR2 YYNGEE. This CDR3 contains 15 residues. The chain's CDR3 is CASSRGNQANYGYTF. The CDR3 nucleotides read TGTGCCAGCAGCCGGGGTAATCAAGCTAACTATGGCTACACCTTC. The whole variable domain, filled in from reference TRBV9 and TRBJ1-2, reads DSGVTQTPKHLITATGQRVTLRCSPRSGDLSVYWYQQSLDQGLQFLIQYYNGEERAKGNILERFSAQQFPDLHSELNLSSLELGDSALYFCASSRGNQANYGYTFGSGTRLTVV.

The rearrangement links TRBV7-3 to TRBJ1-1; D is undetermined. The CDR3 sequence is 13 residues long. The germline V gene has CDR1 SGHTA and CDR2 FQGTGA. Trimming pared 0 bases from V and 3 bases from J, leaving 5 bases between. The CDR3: CASSLTRDTEAFF. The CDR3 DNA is TGTGCCAGCAGCTTAACGAGGGACACTGAAGCTTTCTTT.

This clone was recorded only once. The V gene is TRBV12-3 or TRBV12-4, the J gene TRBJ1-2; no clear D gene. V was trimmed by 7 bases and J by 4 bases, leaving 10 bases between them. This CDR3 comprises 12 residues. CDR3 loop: CASTPNGYGYTF. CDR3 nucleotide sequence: TGTGCCAGCACCCCTAATGGCTATGGCTACACCTTC.

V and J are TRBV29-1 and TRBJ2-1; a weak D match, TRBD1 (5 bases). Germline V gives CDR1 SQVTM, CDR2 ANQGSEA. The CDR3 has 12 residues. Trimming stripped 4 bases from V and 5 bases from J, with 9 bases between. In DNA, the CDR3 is TGCAGCGTTGGAGCGACAGACAATGAGCAGTTCTTC. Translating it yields CSVGATDNEQFF.

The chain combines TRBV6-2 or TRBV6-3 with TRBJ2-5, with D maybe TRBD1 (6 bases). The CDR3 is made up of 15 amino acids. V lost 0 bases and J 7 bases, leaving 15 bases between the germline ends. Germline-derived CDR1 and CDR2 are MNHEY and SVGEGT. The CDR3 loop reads CASSYSRPLGGTQYF. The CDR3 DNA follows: TGTGCCAGCAGTTACTCCCGGCCCTTAGGGGGGACCCAGTACTTC.

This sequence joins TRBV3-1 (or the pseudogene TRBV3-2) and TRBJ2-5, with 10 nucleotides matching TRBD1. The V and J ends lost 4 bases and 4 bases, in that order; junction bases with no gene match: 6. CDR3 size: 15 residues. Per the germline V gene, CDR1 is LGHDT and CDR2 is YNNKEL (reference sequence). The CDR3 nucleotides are TGTGCCAGCAGCCCCCGGGACAGGGGCCGAGAGACCCAGTACTTC. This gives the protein CASSPRDRGRETQYF.

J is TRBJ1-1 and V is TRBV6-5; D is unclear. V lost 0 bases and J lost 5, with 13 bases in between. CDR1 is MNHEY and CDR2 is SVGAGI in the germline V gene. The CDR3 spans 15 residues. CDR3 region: CASSYSLLARTEAFF. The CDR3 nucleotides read TGTGCCAGCAGTTACTCGTTATTGGCACGAACTGAAGCTTTCTTT.

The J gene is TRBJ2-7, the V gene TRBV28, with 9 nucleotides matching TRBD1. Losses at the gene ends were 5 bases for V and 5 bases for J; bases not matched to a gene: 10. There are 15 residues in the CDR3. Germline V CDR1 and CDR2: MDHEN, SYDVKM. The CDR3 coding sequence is TGTGCCAGCAGTCCCGACTCCGGGACAGGGAACGAGCAGTACTTC. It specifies CASSPDSGTGNEQYF.

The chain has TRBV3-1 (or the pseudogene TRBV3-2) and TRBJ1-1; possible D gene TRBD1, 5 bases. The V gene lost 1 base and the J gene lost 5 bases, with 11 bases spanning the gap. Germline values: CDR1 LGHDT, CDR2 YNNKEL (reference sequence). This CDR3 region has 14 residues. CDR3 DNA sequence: TGTGCCAGCAGCCAAGTAGGGGCGGAAACTGAAGCTTTCTTT. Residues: CASSQVGAETEAFF.

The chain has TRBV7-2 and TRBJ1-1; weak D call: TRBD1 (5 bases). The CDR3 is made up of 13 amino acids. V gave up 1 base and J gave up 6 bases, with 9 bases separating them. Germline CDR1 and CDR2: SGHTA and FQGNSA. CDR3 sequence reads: CASSLDRWSEAFF. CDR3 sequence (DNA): TGTGCCAGCAGCTTAGACAGGTGGTCTGAAGCTTTCTTT.

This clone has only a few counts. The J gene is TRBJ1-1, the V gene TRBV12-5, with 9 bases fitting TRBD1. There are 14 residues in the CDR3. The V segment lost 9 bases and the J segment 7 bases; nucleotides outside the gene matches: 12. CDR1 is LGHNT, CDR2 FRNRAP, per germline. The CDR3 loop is CASCPGTGSHEAFF. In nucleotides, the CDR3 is TGTGCTAGCTGCCCCGGGACAGGGAGCCATGAAGCTTTCTTT. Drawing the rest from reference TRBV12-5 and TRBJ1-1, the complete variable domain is DARVTQTPRHKVTEMGQEVTMRCQPILGHNTVFWYRQTMMQGLELLAYFRNRAPLDDSGMPKDRFSAEMPDATLATLKIQPSEPRDSAVYFCASCPGTGSHEAFFGQGTRLTVV.